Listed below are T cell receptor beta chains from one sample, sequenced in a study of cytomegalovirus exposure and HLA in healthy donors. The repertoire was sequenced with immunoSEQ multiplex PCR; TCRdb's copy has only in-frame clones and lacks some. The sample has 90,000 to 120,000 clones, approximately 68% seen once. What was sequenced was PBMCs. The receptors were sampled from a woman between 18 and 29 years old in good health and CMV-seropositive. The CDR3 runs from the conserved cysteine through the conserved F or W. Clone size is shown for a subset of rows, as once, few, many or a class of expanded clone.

cdr3_aa: CASSIVQGPYEQYF; clone_size: .; v_call: TRBV28; j_call: TRBJ2-7
cdr3_aa: CASRTGTVNTEAFF; clone_size: .; v_call: TRBV6-4; j_call: TRBJ1-1
cdr3_aa: CASSQEAGGPTDTQYF; clone_size: .; v_call: TRBV4-3; j_call: TRBJ2-3
cdr3_aa: CSVGEGDYGYTF; clone_size: few; v_call: TRBV29-1; j_call: TRBJ1-2
cdr3_aa: CASSSIASGRPHNEQFF; clone_size: .; v_call: TRBV7-9; j_call: TRBJ2-1
cdr3_aa: CSSSSIDSSYNEQFF; clone_size: .; v_call: TRBV7-9; j_call: TRBJ2-1
cdr3_aa: CSVEVVPGTPNTEAFF; clone_size: few; v_call: TRBV29-1; j_call: TRBJ1-1
cdr3_aa: CASRLDRAGAEQYF; clone_size: .; v_call: TRBV5-6; j_call: TRBJ2-7
cdr3_aa: CASSPWTSVTDTQYF; clone_size: .; v_call: TRBV7-2; j_call: TRBJ2-3
cdr3_aa: CASSDSIRSGVGEQFF; clone_size: .; v_call: TRBV6-4; j_call: TRBJ2-1
cdr3_aa: CASSNQVATYNEQFF; clone_size: .; v_call: TRBV19; j_call: TRBJ2-1
cdr3_aa: CASSSSSGTYVEQYF; clone_size: .; v_call: TRBV7-2; j_call: TRBJ2-7
cdr3_aa: CSVGKTGAGNTEAFF; clone_size: .; v_call: TRBV29-1; j_call: TRBJ1-1
cdr3_aa: CASSQGTVSSYEQYF; clone_size: .; v_call: TRBV4-3; j_call: TRBJ2-7
cdr3_aa: CASSLNSPGNIQYF; clone_size: .; v_call: TRBV7-2; j_call: TRBJ2-4
cdr3_aa: CSVSGTSGTSSYNEQFF; clone_size: .; v_call: TRBV29-1; j_call: TRBJ2-1
cdr3_aa: CASSEWTSGRADTQYF; clone_size: .; v_call: TRBV7-2; j_call: TRBJ2-3
cdr3_aa: CASSFPHGTSLRDEQYF; clone_size: .; v_call: TRBV28; j_call: TRBJ2-7
cdr3_aa: CASSLGGPGTTNEKLFF; clone_size: once; v_call: TRBV5-1; j_call: TRBJ1-4
cdr3_aa: CASSLDCCLLGQQETQYF; clone_size: .; v_call: TRBV7-2; j_call: TRBJ2-5
cdr3_aa: CASSERGGGTDTQYF; clone_size: .; v_call: TRBV6-1; j_call: TRBJ2-3
cdr3_aa: CASLPPGAGNTIYF; clone_size: .; v_call: TRBV19; j_call: TRBJ1-3
cdr3_aa: CASSPDSLNYGYTF; clone_size: .; v_call: TRBV27; j_call: TRBJ1-2
cdr3_aa: CSVGARDSEQYF; clone_size: few; v_call: TRBV29-1; j_call: TRBJ2-7
cdr3_aa: CASSSTGLAGGYEQYF; clone_size: .; v_call: TRBV5-6; j_call: TRBJ2-7
cdr3_aa: CASSKVPDITTGAFF; clone_size: .; v_call: TRBV28; j_call: TRBJ1-1
cdr3_aa: CASSITATGGTEAFF; clone_size: few; v_call: TRBV19; j_call: TRBJ1-1
cdr3_aa: CASSVGQGADTGELFF; clone_size: .; v_call: TRBV9; j_call: TRBJ2-2
cdr3_aa: CASSDSAGEGDEQFF; clone_size: .; v_call: TRBV6-4; j_call: TRBJ2-1
cdr3_aa: CASSQGQGAYEQYF; clone_size: once; v_call: TRBV4-3; j_call: TRBJ2-7
cdr3_aa: CASSSSGSFYEQYF; clone_size: .; v_call: TRBV5-1; j_call: TRBJ2-7
cdr3_aa: CASRGGPGLTFTDTQYF; clone_size: once; v_call: TRBV19; j_call: TRBJ2-3
cdr3_aa: CASSYDRDRVQPQHF; clone_size: .; v_call: TRBV6-5; j_call: TRBJ1-5
cdr3_aa: CASSPRAGETEAFF; clone_size: once; v_call: TRBV7-3; j_call: TRBJ1-1
cdr3_aa: CSAKGLPEQFF; clone_size: .; v_call: TRBV20-1; j_call: TRBJ2-1
cdr3_aa: CASRLRDRRIPNRPQHF; clone_size: .; v_call: TRBV14; j_call: TRBJ1-5
cdr3_aa: CASSFRPADRQYF; clone_size: few; v_call: TRBV19; j_call: TRBJ2-7
cdr3_aa: CASSLDSGGPADTQYF; clone_size: .; v_call: TRBV11-2; j_call: TRBJ2-3
cdr3_aa: CASSFEAGVADTQYF; clone_size: few; v_call: TRBV7-2; j_call: TRBJ2-3
cdr3_aa: CAISGGENRVYGYTF; clone_size: .; v_call: TRBV10-3; j_call: TRBJ1-2
cdr3_aa: CASSGTGGTETQYF; clone_size: .; v_call: TRBV6-1; j_call: TRBJ2-5
cdr3_aa: CVRITGLPTGVLTYSNQPQHF; clone_size: .; v_call: TRBV7-5; j_call: TRBJ1-5